These 26 T cell receptor beta chains share one sample of origin, sequenced in a study of blood T cell repertoires in COVID-19. The method was immunoSEQ multiplex PCR; TCRdb's version includes in-frame clones alone and lacks a portion of them. The sample holds about 180,000 clones, about 79% seen once. Sequenced: peripheral blood. The receptors were gathered from a woman in her 70s with acute or convalescent COVID-19.

The V gene is TRBV20-1, the J gene TRBJ2-7; D possibly corresponds to TRBD2 (7 bases). The V end was cut by 3 bases, the J end by 5 bases, with 23 bases between. The CDR3 runs to 16 residues. Germline CDR1 is DFQATT and CDR2 is SNEGSKA (reference sequence). CDR3 amino acids: CSASLSSGGGADEQYF. The CDR3 DNA sequence: TGCAGTGCTAGTCTGTCTAGCGGAGGGGGGGCCGACGAGCAGTACTTC.

The chain recombines TRBV18 with TRBJ2-3; TRBD2 agrees at 8 bases. Trimming at V came to 8 bases and at J to 4 bases, leaving 11 bases not matched to a gene. Germline V CDR1 and CDR2: KGHSH, LQKENI. The CDR3 loop spans 15 amino acids. CDR3 sequence: CASISGSGPADTQYF. The CDR3 region has the DNA TGTGCCAGCATCAGCGGGAGCGGTCCCGCAGATACGCAGTATTTT. The full variable domain, its missing parts supplied by reference TRBV18 and TRBJ2-3, is NAGVMQNPRHLVRRRGQEARLRCSPMKGHSHVYWYRQLPEEGLKFMVYLQKENIIDESGMPKERFSAEFPKEGPSILRIQQVVRGDSAAYFCASISGSGPADTQYFGPGTRLTVL.

The V gene is TRBV2, the J gene TRBJ2-7; 10 positions match TRBD2. Germline lookup yields CDR1 SNHLY and CDR2 FYNNEI. The CDR3 contains 14 residues. Trimming at V came to 4 bases and at J to 4 bases, leaving 4 bases not matched to a gene. CDR3: CASSALAGKYEQYF. For the CDR3, the DNA is TGTGCCAGCAGTGCACTAGCGGGAAAGTACGAGCAGTACTTC.

V gene TRBV7-3 combines with J gene TRBJ2-3; maybe TRBD2 (6 bases). V lost 0 bases and J lost 6, with 7 bases in between. Germline assignment: CDR1 SGHTA and CDR2 FQGTGA. This CDR3 has 13 residues. CDR3: CASSLTLADTQYF. The CDR3 region has the DNA TGTGCCAGCAGCTTAACACTAGCTGATACGCAGTATTTT.

The chain links TRBV29-1 to TRBJ2-5; the match to TRBD2 covers 7 bases. This CDR3 is built from 15 residues. Germline V gene lookup returns CDR1 SQVTM and CDR2 ANQGSEA. V lost 2 bases to trimming and J lost 5 bases; unmatched junction nucleotides: 11. CDR3: CSVEMVRGELETQYF. Here the CDR3 DNA reads TGCAGCGTTGAAATGGTTCGGGGGGAACTTGAGACCCAGTACTTC.

V and J are TRBV5-6 and TRBJ2-1; D gene ambiguous. CDR1 and CDR2 from the germline V gene are SGHDT and YYEEEE. CDR3 length: 13 residues. The V gene lost 2 bases and the J gene lost 8 bases, with 11 bases spanning the gap. In DNA form, the CDR3 reads TGTGCCAGCAGCTTCCGACCCGCGGATGAGCAGTTCTTC. Amino acids: CASSFRPADEQFF.

This CDR3 reads CSVESGGGQGSYNEQFF. In DNA form, the CDR3 reads TGCAGCGTTGAATCCGGGGGAGGGCAGGGGTCCTACAATGAGCAGTTCTTC. This chain joins TRBV29-1 and TRBJ2-1; D is possibly TRBD2 (7 bases). Germline-derived CDR1 and CDR2 are SQVTM and ANQGSEA. This CDR3 has 17 amino acids. V shed 2 bases and J shed 1 base, with 18 bases lying between them.

V is TRBV2 and J is TRBJ2-7; TRBD2 is a possible D gene (7 bases). CDR1 is SNHLY, CDR2 FYNNEI, per germline. V was shortened by 5 bases and J by 7 bases, with 21 bases between the two germline ends. The CDR3 is made up of 15 amino acids. CDR3 amino acids: CASSKGGDSVREQYF. CDR3 sequence (DNA): TGTGCCAGCAGTAAGGGGGGGGACTCAGTACGGGAGCAGTACTTC.

CDR3 coding DNA: TGCGCCAGCAGCTTGGTCACTAGCTTCGAGCAGTACTTC. Its translation: CASSLVTSFEQYF. The V and J genes are TRBV5-1 and TRBJ2-7, with D perhaps matching TRBD2 (6 bases). With 0 bases removed from V and 6 bases from J, the gap between germline ends came to 10 bases. Germline loops: CDR1 SGHRS, CDR2 YFSETQ. This CDR3 region has 13 residues.

This clone was observed a few times. J is TRBJ1-1 and V is TRBV7-3; no clear D gene. The germline gives CDR1 SGHTA, CDR2 FQGTGA. This CDR3 spans 15 amino acids. The germline V and J ends were trimmed by 2 bases and 2 bases, with 12 bases remaining between them. In nucleotides, the CDR3 is TGTGCCAGCAGCTTAGGCCGCGAGGGTAACACTGAAGCTTTCTTT. As protein: CASSLGREGNTEAFF.

The rearrangement joins TRBV5-6 to TRBJ1-6; TRBD1 might be the D (6 bases). The germline CDR1 and CDR2 sequences are SGHDT and YYEEEE. This CDR3 has 18 amino acids. Trimming left V 0 bases short and J 5 bases short, with 18 bases between. The CDR3 DNA reads TGTGCCAGCAGCTTGGGTACAGGGTCCTTGATAAATAATTCACCCCTCCACTTT. Translating gives CASSLGTGSLINNSPLHF.

The gene calls are TRBV29-1 and TRBJ1-3; 7 bases line up with TRBD1. CDR1 is SQVTM and CDR2 is ANQGSEA in the germline V gene. V shed 2 bases and J 0 bases; nucleotides not matched to a gene: 4. This CDR3 has 15 residues. This chain's CDR3 is CSVEPGQISGNTIYF. The CDR3, as DNA: TGCAGCGTTGAACCGGGACAGATCTCTGGAAACACCATATATTTT.

This clone was observed a few times. This rearrangement joins TRBV15 to TRBJ2-5; no firm D call. The CDR3 contains 14 residues. Trimming removed 0 bases at V and 1 base at J, with 6 bases between. Germline-derived CDR1 and CDR2 are LNHNV and YYDKDF (reference sequence). The CDR3 reads CATSRDYLQETQYF. CDR3 nucleotides: TGTGCCACCAGCAGAGACTACCTCCAAGAGACCCAGTACTTC.

The rearrangement links TRBV27 to TRBJ2-7, with D possibly matching TRBD1 (5 bases). Germline CDR1 is MNHEY and CDR2 is SMNVEV (reference sequence). This CDR3 is built from 15 residues. Trimming left V 6 bases short and J 3 bases short, with 18 bases between. CDR3 sequence: CASRPRTPVGYEQYF. CDR3 DNA: TGTGCCAGCAGGCCTAGGACACCGGTGGGCTACGAGCAGTACTTC.

The chain has TRBV5-6 and TRBJ1-5; no clear D. This CDR3 is 13 amino acids long. The V gene lost 4 bases and the J gene lost 7 bases, with 12 bases spanning the gap. The germline V gene encodes CDR1 SGHDT and CDR2 YYEEEE. The CDR3 sequence: CASSARRSQPQHF. CDR3 coding DNA: TGTGCCAGCAGCGCACGGCGGAGCCAGCCCCAGCATTTT.

This rearrangement joins TRBV27 to TRBJ1-2, with D maybe TRBD1 (6 bases). Looked up from germline, CDR1 is MNHEY and CDR2 is SMNVEV (reference sequence). The CDR3 is 14 amino acids. Trimming pared 0 bases from V and 4 bases from J, leaving 9 bases between. The DNA of the CDR3 is TGTGCCAGCAGTTTATCCGGACAGCCCTATGGCTACACCTTC. This codes for CASSLSGQPYGYTF.

The chain uses TRBV7-2 and TRBJ1-1; D is unclear. Trimming left V 5 bases short and J 4 bases short, with 20 bases between. This CDR3 spans 16 amino acids. CDR1 SGHTA and CDR2 FQGNSA come from the germline V gene. CDR3 sequence: CASSPAGYRLFTEAFF. The CDR3 DNA sequence: TGTGCCAGCAGCCCCGCGGGGTACAGATTATTCACTGAAGCTTTCTTT.

The chain couples TRBV5-1 to TRBJ2-2; TRBD1 matches 7 bases. The germline V gene has CDR1 SGHRS and CDR2 YFSETQ. Germline trimming cut 4 bases from V and 1 base from J; bases unmatched to any gene: 7. CDR3 length: 16 residues. The CDR3 here is CASSLTGAQNTGELFF. Here the CDR3 DNA reads TGCGCCAGCAGCCTTACAGGGGCCCAGAACACCGGGGAGCTGTTTTTT.

This rearrangement joins TRBV5-1 to TRBJ2-5; 7 nucleotides agree with TRBD1. V lost 6 bases, J lost 2 bases, and 10 bases stayed unmatched. Germline CDR1 reads SGHRS; CDR2 reads YFSETQ. This CDR3 has 15 residues. The CDR3 sequence is CASTPSPGQQETQYF. The CDR3 bases are TGCGCCAGCACCCCGTCACCGGGACAGCAAGAGACCCAGTACTTC.

This chain joins TRBV25-1 and TRBJ2-7; the D gene is possibly TRBD2 (6 bases). Germline V CDR1 and CDR2: MGHDK, SYGVNS. V shed 6 bases and J shed 4 bases, with 16 bases lying between them. The CDR3 covers 14 residues. CDR3 sequence reads: CASSSGQSGYEQYF. The CDR3 DNA sequence: TGTGCCAGCAGCTCAGGACAAAGCGGGTACGAGCAGTACTTC.

This clone appeared a few times. V and J are TRBV29-1 and TRBJ2-5; a weak D match, TRBD1 (6 bases). The germline CDR1 and CDR2 sequences are SQVTM and ANQGSEA. The germline V and J ends were trimmed by 8 bases and 1 base, with 17 bases remaining between them. The CDR3 sequence is 14 residues long. Here the CDR3 reads CSLVTGTSQETQYF. CDR3 nucleotides: TGCAGCCTTGTTACAGGGACAAGCCAAGAGACCCAGTACTTC.

The gene calls are TRBV4-1 and TRBJ2-7, with D perhaps TRBD1 (6 bases). The germline gives CDR1 MGHRA, CDR2 YSYEKL. V dropped 1 base and J dropped 7 bases, with 17 bases sitting between them. The CDR3 totals 15 residues. In nucleotides, the CDR3 is TGCGCCAGCAGCCAAGTAGGATTGGGGGCCGGAGAGCAGTACTTC. Translating gives CASSQVGLGAGEQYF.

This rearrangement joins TRBV2 to TRBJ2-7; D gene ambiguous. This CDR3 comprises 14 residues. Between the trimmed V and J ends, which lost 4 bases and 1 base, there was a span of 11 bases. Germline assignment: CDR1 SNHLY and CDR2 FYNNEI. The CDR3 loop reads CASSVLPRSYEQYF. DNA of the CDR3: TGTGCCAGCAGTGTTCTACCCCGGTCCTACGAGCAGTACTTC.

V usage is TRBV9 and J usage is TRBJ2-5; D is perhaps TRBD2 (5 bases). Trimming left V 3 bases short and J 4 bases short, with 13 bases between. The CDR3 length is 14 residues. CDR1 and CDR2 (germline): SGDLS, YYNGEE. In nucleotides, the CDR3 is TGTGCCAGCAGCGCCGGCACTAGGCTAGAGACCCAGTACTTC. It specifies CASSAGTRLETQYF.

The sample holds a few counts of this clone. The chain joins TRBV10-3 to TRBJ2-5; 8 bases are a match to TRBD1. J was trimmed by 1 base and V by 10 bases; bases with no gene match: 5. CDR3 length equals 13 residues. Germline loops: CDR1 ENHRY, CDR2 SYGVKD. For the CDR3, the DNA is TGTGCCACAGGGGGCCGGACCCAAGAGACCCAGTACTTC. It codes for CATGGRTQETQYF.

This clone was seen a few times. V is TRBV3-1 (or the pseudogene TRBV3-2) and J is TRBJ1-6, with D maybe TRBD1 (6 bases). V gave up 1 base and J gave up 7 bases, with 11 bases separating them. Germline CDR1 reads LGHDT; CDR2 reads YNNKEL (reference sequence). The CDR3 is 15 residues long. The CDR3: CASSQGRGLNSPLHF. For the CDR3, the DNA is TGTGCCAGCAGCCAAGGAAGGGGGTTAAATTCACCCCTCCACTTT.